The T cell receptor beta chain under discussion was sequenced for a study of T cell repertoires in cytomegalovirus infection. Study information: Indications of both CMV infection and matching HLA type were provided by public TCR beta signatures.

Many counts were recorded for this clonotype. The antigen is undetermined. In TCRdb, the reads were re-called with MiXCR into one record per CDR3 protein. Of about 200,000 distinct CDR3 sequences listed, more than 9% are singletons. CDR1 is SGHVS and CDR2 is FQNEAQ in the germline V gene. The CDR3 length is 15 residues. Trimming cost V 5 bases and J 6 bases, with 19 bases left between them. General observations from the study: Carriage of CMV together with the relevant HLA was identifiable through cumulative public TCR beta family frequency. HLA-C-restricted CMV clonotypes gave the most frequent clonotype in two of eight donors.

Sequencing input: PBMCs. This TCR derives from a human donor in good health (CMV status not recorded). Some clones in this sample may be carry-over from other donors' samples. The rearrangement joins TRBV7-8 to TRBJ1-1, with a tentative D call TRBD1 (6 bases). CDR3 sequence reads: CASSQWAGVDSEAFF. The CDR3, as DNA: TGTGCCAGCAGCCAGTGGGCAGGGGTTGATTCTGAAGCTTTCTTT. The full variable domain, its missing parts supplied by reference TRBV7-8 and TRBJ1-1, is GAGVSQSPRYKVAKRGQDVALRCDPISGHVSLFWYQQALGQGPEFLTYFQNEAQLDKSGLPSDRFFAERPEGSVSTLKIQRTQQEDSAVYLCASSQWAGVDSEAFFGQGTRLTVV.